Presented here are 11 T cell receptor beta chains from one specimen sequenced in a study of T cell responses to AZD1222 COVID-19 vaccine. Assay used: immunoSEQ multiplex PCR; TCRdb lists only in-frame clones, some missing. Among some 130,000 clones, over 90% were seen once, and the ten largest hold approximately 5%. This specimen was peripheral blood, taken on day 0 of AZD1222 vaccination. The receptor source for this set is an adult in good health.

The rearrangement joins TRBV6-6 to TRBJ1-4; D is perhaps TRBD1 (6 bases). The CDR3 is 16 residues long. Germline CDR1 reads MNHNY; CDR2 reads SVGAGI (reference sequence). The ends were cut back, 4 bases at V and 3 bases at J, with 15 bases in the middle. In DNA, the CDR3 is TGTGCCAGCAGTTCCGGACAGCTCGCTGCTAATGAAAAACTGTTTTTT. Its translation is CASSSGQLAANEKLFF.

The rearrangement links TRBV18 to TRBJ1-1; no clear D. The V and J ends lost 0 bases and 6 bases respectively, with 8 bases between them. CDR1 KGHSH and CDR2 LQKENI come from the germline V gene. This CDR3 has 13 residues. CDR3 loop: CASSPPGRAEAFF. The CDR3 DNA reads as TGTGCCAGCTCACCACCAGGGAGGGCTGAAGCTTTCTTT.

CDR3 DNA: TGTGCCAGCAGTCCCCCTGGGACTAGCGGGACTGGGGAGCTGTTTTTT. It translates to CASSPPGTSGTGELFF. The rearrangement uses TRBV27 and TRBJ2-2; 13 positions agree with TRBD2. The CDR3 runs to 16 residues. Germline CDR1 reads MNHEY; CDR2 reads SMNVEV (reference sequence). With 5 bases clipped from V and 8 bases from J, the junction kept 8 bases outside the gene matches.

V and J are TRBV11-2 and TRBJ1-2; D is possibly TRBD1 (5 bases). The V gene lost 7 bases and the J gene lost 8 bases, with 17 bases spanning the gap. The CDR3 contains 13 residues. Germline lookup yields CDR1 SGHAT and CDR2 FQNNGV. CDR3 amino acids: CASTSTRAGGYTF. As DNA, the CDR3 is TGTGCCAGCACCTCCACCCGGGCAGGGGGCTACACCTTC.

The chain employs TRBV6-1 and TRBJ2-7; 9 bases line up with TRBD1. With 3 bases clipped from V and 1 base from J, the junction kept 1 base outside the gene matches. The CDR3 has 14 residues. Germline-derived CDR1 and CDR2 are MNHNS and SASEGT. CDR3 sequence: CASSEGTGSYEQYF. The CDR3 DNA is TGTGCCAGCAGTGAGGGGACAGGGTCCTACGAGCAGTACTTC.

This rearrangement joins TRBV15 to TRBJ1-2; D is ambiguous. V lost 1 base and J 4 bases, leaving 7 bases between the germline ends. Germline assignment: CDR1 LNHNV and CDR2 YYDKDF (reference sequence). The CDR3 runs to 13 residues. CDR3 coding DNA: TGTGCCACCAGCAGAGGACGAGCCTATGGCTACACCTTC. It encodes CATSRGRAYGYTF.

The chain links TRBV10-3 to TRBJ1-1; D perhaps matches TRBD1 (5 bases). The length of the CDR3 is 15 residues. Germline CDR1 reads ENHRY; CDR2 reads SYGVKD. V was cut by 6 bases and J by 1 base, with 15 bases left in between. The CDR3 nucleotides read TGTGCCATCAGAGTAGGTCCGGGGACGAACACTGAAGCTTTCTTT. Residues: CAIRVGPGTNTEAFF.

This chain joins TRBV18 and TRBJ2-5, with 12 bases identical to TRBD2. This CDR3 contains 17 residues. Germline lookup yields CDR1 KGHSH and CDR2 LQKENI. After removal of 3 bases from V and 1 base from J, the junction contained 6 bases not matched to a gene. The CDR3 reads CASSPWTSGDLQETQYF. CDR3 nucleotides: TGTGCCAGCTCACCCTGGACTAGCGGGGACCTCCAAGAGACCCAGTACTTC.

This clone was found once. The chain links TRBV30 to TRBJ2-7, with D perhaps matching TRBD2 (6 bases). This CDR3 contains 14 residues. V was shortened by 2 bases and J by 0 bases, with 11 bases between the two germline ends. CDR1 and CDR2 (germline): GTSNPN, SVGIG (reference sequence). The CDR3 here is CAWSKNSGSYEQYF. For the CDR3, the DNA is TGTGCCTGGAGTAAGAATAGCGGCTCCTACGAGCAGTACTTC.

The chain is built from TRBV19 and TRBJ1-1; D is perhaps TRBD1 (5 bases). Per the germline V gene, CDR1 is LNHDA and CDR2 is SQIVND (reference sequence). The CDR3 runs to 14 residues. V lost 5 bases and J lost 5, with 15 bases in between. The CDR3 DNA sequence: TGTGCCAGTAGTCTAGGACGGGAGGGGACTGAAGCTTTCTTT. Protein sequence: CASSLGREGTEAFF.

The gene calls are TRBV5-1 and TRBJ2-3; D call uncertain. Germline-derived CDR1 and CDR2 are SGHRS and YFSETQ. The CDR3 has 13 residues. V lost 8 bases and J lost 6, with 16 bases in between. The CDR3: CASIRAPMDTQYF. CDR3 coding DNA: TGCGCCAGTATCCGGGCCCCCATGGATACGCAGTATTTT. The whole variable domain, filled in from reference TRBV5-1 and TRBJ2-3, reads KAGVTQTPRYLIKTRGQQVTLSCSPISGHRSVSWYQQTPGQGLQFLFEYFSETQRNKGNFPGRFSGRQFSNSRSEMNVSTLELGDSALYLCASIRAPMDTQYFGPGTRLTVL.